One sample yielded the 23 T cell receptor beta chains listed below, sequenced in a study of patients and donors after allogeneic stem cell transplantation. From the RT-PCR reads, TCRdb called clonotypes with MiXCR, one entry per CDR3 protein. The sample lists about a million distinct CDR3 sequences, 15% to 20% occurring once. Sequencing was done on a sample of blood, either unsorted or a sorted T cell fraction (not recorded which). Receptor source: a human donor who was either an allogeneic HSCT recipient or a stem cell or donor lymphocyte infusion donor (not recorded which). It is not recorded whose cells these are; they may come from a transplant donor.

This clonotype was picked up a small number of times. The rearrangement links TRBV30 to TRBJ2-1; 7 bases agree with TRBD1. Looked up from germline, CDR1 is GTSNPN and CDR2 is SVGIG (reference sequence). Losses at the gene ends were 8 bases for V and 7 bases for J; bases not matched to a gene: 14. CDR3 length: 14 residues. CDR3: CAIVRQGFVNEQFF. The CDR3 nucleotides are TGTGCCATTGTCCGACAGGGATTCGTTAATGAGCAGTTCTTC.

This clonotype was observed a few times. This chain joins TRBV29-1 and TRBJ2-7; possibly TRBD1 for D (6 bases). The germline V gene encodes CDR1 SQVTM and CDR2 ANQGSEA. V lost 3 bases and J lost 4, with 13 bases in between. The CDR3 totals 13 residues. CDR3: CSVELGRGYEQYF. The CDR3 coding sequence is TGCAGCGTTGAGCTCGGCAGGGGTTACGAGCAGTACTTC.

The chain carries TRBV5-1 and TRBJ1-2, with D tentatively TRBD1 (5 bases). V dropped 0 bases and J dropped 2 bases, with 8 bases sitting between them. Germline CDR1 reads SGHRS; CDR2 reads YFSETQ. This CDR3 contains 14 residues. The CDR3 bases are TGCGCCAGCAGCTTGGCCAAGGGGAACTATGGCTACACCTTC. Protein product: CASSLAKGNYGYTF.

The chain recombines TRBV7-8 with TRBJ2-3; 10 bases fit TRBD1. With V trimmed by 5 bases and J by 1 base, 9 bases remained unmatched. The CDR3 extends over 17 amino acids. Germline V lookup: CDR1 SGHVS, CDR2 FQNEAQ. CDR3 loop: CASSLGTGTGGTDTQYF. In nucleotides, the CDR3 is TGTGCCAGCAGCCTGGGCACCGGGACAGGGGGCACAGATACGCAGTATTTT.

The chain carries TRBV7-3 and TRBJ1-3; D not certain. The CDR3 covers 15 residues. Deletions cut 5 bases from V and 2 bases from J, with 13 bases between. Germline V lookup: CDR1 SGHTA, CDR2 FQGTGA. The CDR3 loop is CASSPGRGTGNTIYF. CDR3 nucleotide sequence: TGTGCCAGCAGCCCGGGTCGGGGAACTGGAAACACCATATATTTT. Complete variable domain (other parts from reference TRBV7-3 and TRBJ1-3): GAGVSQTPSNKVTEKGKYVELRCDPISGHTALYWYRQSLGQGPEFLIYFQGTGAADDSGLPNDRFFAVRPEGSVSTLKIQRTERGDSAVYLCASSPGRGTGNTIYFGEGSWLTVV.

This clonotype was recorded only once. The chain combines TRBV6-2 or TRBV6-3 with TRBJ1-6; D is unclear. V was shortened by 6 bases and J by 0 bases, with 9 bases between the two germline ends. The CDR3 loop spans 15 amino acids. Germline values: CDR1 MNHEY, CDR2 SVGEGT. CDR3 protein: CASSDISSYNSPLHF. The CDR3 coding sequence is TGTGCCAGCAGCGATATAAGCTCCTATAATTCACCCCTCCACTTT.

This clonotype was detected a few times. The chain recombines TRBV6-1 with TRBJ1-1; D remains ambiguous. This CDR3 comprises 14 residues. Per the germline V gene, CDR1 is MNHNS and CDR2 is SASEGT. V lost 6 bases and J lost 3, with 14 bases in between. The CDR3 loop reads CASSPLGRDTEAFF. The DNA of the CDR3 is TGTGCCAGCAGCCCATTGGGGAGAGACACTGAAGCTTTCTTT.

This clonotype was recorded at least ten times. The chain joins TRBV2 to TRBJ2-2; the D gene is possibly TRBD2 (6 bases). The germline CDR1 and CDR2 sequences are SNHLY and FYNNEI. The CDR3 runs 15 residues. V lost 7 bases to trimming and J lost 4 bases, with 16 bases between them. CDR3 sequence: CASKRQGLSTGELFF. CDR3 DNA sequence: TGTGCCAGCAAACGGCAGGGACTGAGCACCGGGGAGCTGTTTTTT.

The chain is built from TRBV4-1 and TRBJ1-3; D is unclear. V was clipped by 2 bases and J by 0 bases, with 17 bases between them. This CDR3 contains 18 residues. Germline V CDR1 and CDR2: MGHRA, YSYEKL. CDR3 in DNA: TGCGCCAGCAGCCAACGGTACAAGTCTTTCAGCTCTGGAAACACCATATATTTT. Protein product: CASSQRYKSFSSGNTIYF.

This clonotype was recorded a few times. This chain connects TRBV9 to TRBJ1-2; the match to TRBD1 covers 10 bases. The CDR3 totals 15 residues. Losses at the gene ends were 1 base for V and 1 base for J; bases not matched to a gene: 1. Germline V gene data show CDR1 as SGDLS and CDR2 as YYNGEE. The CDR3: CASSVRTGGNYGYTF. DNA for the CDR3: TGTGCCAGCAGCGTAAGGACAGGGGGTAACTATGGCTACACCTTC.

V gene TRBV25-1 combines with J gene TRBJ1-2, with unresolved D. The CDR3 totals 15 residues. The V end lost 5 bases, the J end lost 4 bases, and 17 bases lay between the germline ends. Germline CDR1 MGHDK, CDR2 SYGVNS. DNA of the CDR3: TGTGCCAGCAGTCCCCACAGCTTGGGGTCCTATGGCTACACCTTC. Its protein product is CASSPHSLGSYGYTF.

This clonotype has only a few counts. V gene TRBV30 combines with J gene TRBJ1-1; D gene unclear. Per germline, CDR1 GTSNPN and CDR2 SVGIG (reference sequence). The V and J ends lost 3 bases and 2 bases respectively, with 4 bases between them. This CDR3 is 11 amino acids long. CDR3 amino acids: CAWRKNTEAFF. CDR3 in DNA: TGTGCCTGGAGGAAAAACACTGAAGCTTTCTTT.

The rearrangement joins TRBV18 to TRBJ2-5; the D is unclear. The CDR3 is made up of 13 amino acids. Germline V CDR1 and CDR2: KGHSH, LQKENI. V was cut by 3 bases and J by 2 bases, with 7 bases left in between. The CDR3 is CASSPNVQETQYF. The DNA of the CDR3 is TGTGCCAGCTCACCTAACGTTCAAGAGACCCAGTACTTC.

This rearrangement joins TRBV11-3 to TRBJ2-7, with 14 nucleotides matching TRBD2. J gave up 3 bases and V 5 bases, and 0 bases lay outside the gene matches. The CDR3 contains 14 residues. The V gene's germline CDR1 is SGHNT and CDR2 YENEEA. CDR3 sequence (DNA): TGTGCCAGCAGCGGACTAGCGGGAGGCTACGAGCAGTACTTC. Its translation: CASSGLAGGYEQYF. Based on the CDR3 plus reference TRBV11-3 and TRBJ2-7, the full variable domain is EAGVVQSPRYKIIEKKQPVAFWCNPISGHNTLYWYLQNLGQGPELLIRYENEEAVDDSQLPKDRFSAERLKGVDSTLKIQPAELGDSAVYLCASSGLAGGYEQYFGPGTRLTVT.

This clonotype was seen only a few times. The V and J genes are TRBV11-2 and TRBJ2-2, with a possible D match to TRBD1 (5 bases). V was trimmed by 6 bases and J by 5 bases, leaving 19 bases between them. The germline CDR1 and CDR2 sequences are SGHAT and FQNNGV. The CDR3 totals 16 residues. The CDR3 DNA sequence: TGTGCCAGCAGTCCTGGGGCCACCTGGTGGACCGGGGAGCTGTTTTTT. As protein: CASSPGATWWTGELFF.

The table lists this clonotype with a few counts. V gene TRBV20-1 combines with J gene TRBJ1-6; D remains ambiguous. The V end was cut by 1 base, the J end by 1 base, with 8 bases between. The CDR3 length is 15 residues. The germline V gene encodes CDR1 DFQATT and CDR2 SNEGSKA (reference sequence). CDR3 nucleotide sequence: TGCAGTGCTAGAGTCGAGGGTTCCTATAATTCACCCCTCCACTTT. This sequence encodes CSARVEGSYNSPLHF.

This CDR3 reads CASSLGPRRNTEAFF. In DNA, the CDR3 is TGTGCCAGCAGTTTAGGACCCCGGAGAAACACTGAAGCTTTCTTT. The rearrangement links TRBV28 to TRBJ1-1; D unresolved. The CDR3 has 15 amino acids. Per germline, CDR1 MDHEN and CDR2 SYDVKM. V was clipped by 2 bases and J by 2 bases, with 12 bases between them.

This clonotype was counted only a few times. The CDR3, as DNA: TGCGCCAGCAGCCCTGGGGGTAGCAGGAAGGAGACCCAGTACTTC. Protein sequence: CASSPGGSRKETQYF. The rearrangement links TRBV5-1 to TRBJ2-5; D may correspond to TRBD1 or TRBD2 (5 bases each). Trimming removed 4 bases at V and 5 bases at J, with 18 bases between. This CDR3 is built from 15 residues. The germline gives CDR1 SGHRS, CDR2 YFSETQ.

The chain carries TRBV6-5 and TRBJ2-5; 10 bases are shared with TRBD2. There are 15 residues in the CDR3. J gave up 2 bases and V 0 bases, and 0 bases lay outside the gene matches. Germline loops: CDR1 MNHEY, CDR2 SVGAGI. CDR3 amino acids: CASSYSLAGQETQYF. CDR3 coding DNA: TGTGCCAGCAGTTACTCACTAGCGGGACAAGAGACCCAGTACTTC.

This chain joins TRBV13 and TRBJ2-5; D is possibly TRBD1 (6 bases). V lost 0 bases, J lost 2 bases, and 19 bases lay in between. Germline V lookup: CDR1 PRHDT, CDR2 FYEKMQ (reference sequence). The length of the CDR3 is 18 residues. The CDR3 coding sequence is TGTGCCAGCAGCTTAGGCCCTCGGTGGCAGGGGTTGCAAGAGACCCAGTACTTC. It specifies CASSLGPRWQGLQETQYF.

The chain joins TRBV25-1 to TRBJ1-1; D is possibly TRBD1 (6 bases). The CDR3 covers 13 residues. Between the trimmed V and J ends, which lost 8 bases and 5 bases, there was a span of 15 bases. CDR1 is MGHDK and CDR2 is SYGVNS in the germline V gene. The CDR3: CASGYTGITEAFF. In nucleotides, the CDR3 is TGTGCCAGCGGCTATACAGGGATAACTGAAGCTTTCTTT.

The genes are TRBV5-5 and TRBJ2-1; 9 bases fit TRBD2. CDR3 size: 16 residues. Germline V CDR1 and CDR2: SGHKS, YYEKEE (reference sequence). V lost 2 bases and J lost 4; bases outside the gene matches: 7. CDR3 residues: CASSLGVAGAYNEQFF. CDR3 DNA sequence: TGTGCCAGCAGCTTAGGGGTAGCGGGAGCGTACAATGAGCAGTTCTTC.

A few counts support this clonotype. The genes are TRBV4-2 and TRBJ1-2; maybe TRBD1 (5 bases). The CDR3 contains 15 residues. Germline values: CDR1 LGHNA, CDR2 YNFKEQ. V shed 1 base and J shed 2 bases, with 11 bases lying between them. The CDR3 sequence is CASSQGGLRNYGYTF. In DNA form, the CDR3 reads TGTGCCAGCAGCCAAGGGGGGTTAAGGAACTATGGCTACACCTTC.